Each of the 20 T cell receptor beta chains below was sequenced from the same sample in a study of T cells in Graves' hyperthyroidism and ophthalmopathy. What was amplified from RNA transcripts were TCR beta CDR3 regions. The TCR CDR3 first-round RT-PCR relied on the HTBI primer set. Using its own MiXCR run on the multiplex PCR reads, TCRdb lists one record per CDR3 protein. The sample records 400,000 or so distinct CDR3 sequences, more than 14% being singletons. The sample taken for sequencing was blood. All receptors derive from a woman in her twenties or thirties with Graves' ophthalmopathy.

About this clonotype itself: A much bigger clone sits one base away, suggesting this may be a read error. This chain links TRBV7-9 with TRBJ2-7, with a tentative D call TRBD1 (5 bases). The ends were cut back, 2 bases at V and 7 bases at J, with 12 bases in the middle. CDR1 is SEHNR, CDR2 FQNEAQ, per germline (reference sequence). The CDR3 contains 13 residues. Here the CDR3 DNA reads TGTGCCAGCAGCTTAACTGTGGCAGGGGAGCAGTACTTC. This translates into CASSLTVAGEQYF.

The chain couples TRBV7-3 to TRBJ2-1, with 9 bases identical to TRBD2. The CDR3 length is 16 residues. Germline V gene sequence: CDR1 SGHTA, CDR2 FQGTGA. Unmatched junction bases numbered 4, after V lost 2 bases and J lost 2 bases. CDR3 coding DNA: TGTGCCAGCAGCTTAGGGTCTAGCGGGACCTACAATGAGCAGTTCTTC. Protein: CASSLGSSGTYNEQFF. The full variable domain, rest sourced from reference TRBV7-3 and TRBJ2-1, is GAGVSQTPSNKVTEKGKYVELRCDPISGHTALYWYRQSLGQGPEFLIYFQGTGAADDSGLPNDRFFAVRPEGSVSTLKIQRTERGDSAVYLCASSLGSSGTYNEQFFGPGTRLTVL.

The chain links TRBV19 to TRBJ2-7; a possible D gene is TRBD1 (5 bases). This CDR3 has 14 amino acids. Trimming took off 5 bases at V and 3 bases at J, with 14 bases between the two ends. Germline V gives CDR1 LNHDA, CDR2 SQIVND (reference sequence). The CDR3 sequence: CASSFLFDSYEQYF. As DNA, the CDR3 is TGTGCCAGTAGTTTCCTCTTTGACAGCTACGAGCAGTACTTC.

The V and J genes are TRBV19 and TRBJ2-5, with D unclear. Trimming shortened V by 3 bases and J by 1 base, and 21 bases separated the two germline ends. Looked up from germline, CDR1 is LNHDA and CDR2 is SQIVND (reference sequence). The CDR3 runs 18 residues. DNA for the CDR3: TGTGCCAGTAGTATTATGAGGCTCGGCACCGGCGGCCAAGAGACCCAGTACTTC. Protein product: CASSIMRLGTGGQETQYF.

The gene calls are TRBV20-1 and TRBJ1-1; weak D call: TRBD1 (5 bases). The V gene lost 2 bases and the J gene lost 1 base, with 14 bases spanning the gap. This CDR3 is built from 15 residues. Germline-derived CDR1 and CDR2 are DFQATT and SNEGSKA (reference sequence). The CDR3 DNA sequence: TGCAGTGCTAGACCCGCGGGACGGAGGAACACTGAAGCTTTCTTT. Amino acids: CSARPAGRRNTEAFF.

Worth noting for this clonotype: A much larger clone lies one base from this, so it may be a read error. In DNA form, the CDR3 reads TGTGCCAGCAGCCTCGGGACAGGGATTCAGCCCCAGCATTTT. Its protein product is CASSLGTGIQPQHF. The rearrangement joins TRBV3-1 to TRBJ1-5; 9 bases map to TRBD1. The CDR3 has 14 amino acids. The trim removed 4 bases at V and 6 bases at J, leaving 4 bases unmatched. Germline V lookup: CDR1 LGHDT, CDR2 YNNKEL (reference sequence).

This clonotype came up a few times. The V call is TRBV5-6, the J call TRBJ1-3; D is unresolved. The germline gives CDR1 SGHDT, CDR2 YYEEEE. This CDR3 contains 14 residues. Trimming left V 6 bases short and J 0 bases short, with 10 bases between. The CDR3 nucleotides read TGTGCCAGCAACATCTGGGGCTCTGGAAACACCATATATTTT. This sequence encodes CASNIWGSGNTIYF.

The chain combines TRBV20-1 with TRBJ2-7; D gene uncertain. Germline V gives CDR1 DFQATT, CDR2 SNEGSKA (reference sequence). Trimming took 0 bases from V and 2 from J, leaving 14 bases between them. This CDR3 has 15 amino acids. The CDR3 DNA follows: TGCAGTGCTAGAGAGATAAAGACACCCACCTACGAGCAGTACTTC. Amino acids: CSAREIKTPTYEQYF.

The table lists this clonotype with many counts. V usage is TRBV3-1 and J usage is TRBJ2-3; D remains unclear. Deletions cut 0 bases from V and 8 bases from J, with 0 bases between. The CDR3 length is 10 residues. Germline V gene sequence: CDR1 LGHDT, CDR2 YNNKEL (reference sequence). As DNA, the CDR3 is TGTGCCAGCAGCCAAGATACGCAGTATTTT. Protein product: CASSQDTQYF.

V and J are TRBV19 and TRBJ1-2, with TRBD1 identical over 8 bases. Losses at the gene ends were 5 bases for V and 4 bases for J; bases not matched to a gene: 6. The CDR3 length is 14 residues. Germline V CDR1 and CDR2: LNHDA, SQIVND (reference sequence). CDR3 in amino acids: CASSPRTGRYGYTF. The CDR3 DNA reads TGTGCCAGTAGTCCCCGGACAGGGCGCTATGGCTACACCTTC.

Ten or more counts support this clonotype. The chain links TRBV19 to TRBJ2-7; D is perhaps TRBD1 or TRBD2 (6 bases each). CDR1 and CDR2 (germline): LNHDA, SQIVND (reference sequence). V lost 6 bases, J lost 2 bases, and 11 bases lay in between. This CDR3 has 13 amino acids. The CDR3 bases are TGTGCCAGTAGGGGGGGCAGACCCTACGAGCAGTACTTC. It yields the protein CASRGGRPYEQYF.

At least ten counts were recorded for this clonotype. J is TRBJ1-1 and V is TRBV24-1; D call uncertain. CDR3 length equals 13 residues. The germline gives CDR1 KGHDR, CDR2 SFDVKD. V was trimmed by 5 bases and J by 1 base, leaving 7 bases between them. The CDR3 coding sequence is TGTGCCACCAGTGGCAGATCGAACACTGAAGCTTTCTTT. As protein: CATSGRSNTEAFF.

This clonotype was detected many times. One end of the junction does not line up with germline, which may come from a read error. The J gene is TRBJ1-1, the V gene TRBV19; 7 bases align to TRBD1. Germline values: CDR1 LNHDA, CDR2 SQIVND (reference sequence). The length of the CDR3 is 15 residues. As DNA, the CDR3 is TGCGCCAGCACCCAGACAGGGCCCTTGAACACTGAAGCTTTCTTT. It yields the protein CASTQTGPLNTEAFF.

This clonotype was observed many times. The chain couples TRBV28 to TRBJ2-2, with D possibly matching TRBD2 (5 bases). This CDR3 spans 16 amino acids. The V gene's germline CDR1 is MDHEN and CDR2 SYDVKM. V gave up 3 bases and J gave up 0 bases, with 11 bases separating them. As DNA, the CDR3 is TGTGCCAGCAGTTTGCCAGGACTTACGAACACCGGGGAGCTGTTTTTT. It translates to CASSLPGLTNTGELFF.

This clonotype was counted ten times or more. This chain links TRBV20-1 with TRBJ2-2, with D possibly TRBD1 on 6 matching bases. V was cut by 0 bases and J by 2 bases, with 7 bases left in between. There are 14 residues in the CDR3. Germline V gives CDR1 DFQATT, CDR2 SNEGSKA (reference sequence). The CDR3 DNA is TGCAGTGCTAGAGACAGGGGTAACACCGGGGAGCTGTTTTTT. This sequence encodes CSARDRGNTGELFF.

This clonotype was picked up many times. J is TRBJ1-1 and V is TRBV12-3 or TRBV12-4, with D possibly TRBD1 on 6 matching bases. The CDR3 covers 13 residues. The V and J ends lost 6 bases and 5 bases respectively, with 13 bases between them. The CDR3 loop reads CASSSGVWTEAFF. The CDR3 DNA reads TGTGCCAGCAGCTCAGGGGTTTGGACTGAAGCTTTCTTT.

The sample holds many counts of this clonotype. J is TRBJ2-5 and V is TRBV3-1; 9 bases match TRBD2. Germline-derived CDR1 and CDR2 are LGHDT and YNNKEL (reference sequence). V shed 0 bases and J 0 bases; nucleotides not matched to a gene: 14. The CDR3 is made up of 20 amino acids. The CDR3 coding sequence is TGTGCCAGCAGCCAAGATTTGAGCGGGGGGCCTAAGTCCCACCAAGAGACCCAGTACTTC. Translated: CASSQDLSGGPKSHQETQYF.

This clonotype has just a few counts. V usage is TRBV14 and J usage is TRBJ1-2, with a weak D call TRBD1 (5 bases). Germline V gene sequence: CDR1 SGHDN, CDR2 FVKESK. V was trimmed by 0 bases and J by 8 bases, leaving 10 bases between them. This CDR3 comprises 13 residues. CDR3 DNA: TGTGCCAGCAGCCAAGATTGGGGGGGGGGCTACACCTTC. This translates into CASSQDWGGGYTF. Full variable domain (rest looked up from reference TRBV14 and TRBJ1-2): EAGVTQFPSHSVIEKGQTVTLRCDPISGHDNLYWYRRVMGKEIKFLLHFVKESKQDESGMPNNRFLAERTGGTYSTLKVQPAELEDSGVYFCASSQDWGGGYTFGSGTRLTVV.

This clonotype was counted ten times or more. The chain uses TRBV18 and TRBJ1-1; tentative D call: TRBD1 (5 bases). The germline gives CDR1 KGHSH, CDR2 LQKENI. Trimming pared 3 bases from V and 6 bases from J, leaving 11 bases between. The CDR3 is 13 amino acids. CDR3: CASSPQGIPEAFF. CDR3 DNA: TGTGCCAGCTCACCTCAGGGTATCCCTGAAGCTTTCTTT.

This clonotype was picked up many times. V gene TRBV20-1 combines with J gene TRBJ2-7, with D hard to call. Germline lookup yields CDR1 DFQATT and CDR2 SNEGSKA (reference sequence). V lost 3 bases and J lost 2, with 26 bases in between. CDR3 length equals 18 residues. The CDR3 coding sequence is TGCAGTGCTAGTGGGTGGGGTGGGGAAACGACTTTAACCTACGAGCAGTACTTC. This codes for CSASGWGGETTLTYEQYF.